The 18 T cell receptor beta chains in this list originate from one sample, sequenced in a study of CD8+ T cells in alopecia areata. Following extraction, RNA underwent reverse transcription to cDNA, which served as the sequencing template. Clones were read by immunoSEQ multiplex PCR, and TCRdb kept only the in-frame ones, dropping some. The sample lists 150,000 to 200,000 clones, less than 70% seen once, with approximately 1.3% in the top ten. Specified treatment: oral pan-JAK inhibitor, 5-10 mg twice daily. Source: CD4+ T cells sorted from blood, taken between weeks 47 and 50, from a patient treated with tofacitinib. The receptors derive from a human donor with alopecia areata.

This clone has just a few counts. The chain combines TRBV5-1 with TRBJ2-5, with D uncertain. Germline V gives CDR1 SGHRS, CDR2 YFSETQ. The CDR3 totals 12 residues. V was pared by 4 bases and J by 5 bases, with 9 bases between. The CDR3 spells CASSPYGETQYF. CDR3 nucleotides: TGCGCCAGCAGCCCATACGGGGAGACCCAGTACTTC. Combining the CDR3 with reference TRBV5-1 and TRBJ2-5 gives the whole variable domain KAGVTQTPRYLIKTRGQQVTLSCSPISGHRSVSWYQQTPGQGLQFLFEYFSETQRNKGNFPGRFSGRQFSNSRSEMNVSTLELGDSALYLCASSPYGETQYFGPGTRLLVL.

This clone has just one count. This sequence joins TRBV30 and TRBJ1-2; TRBD1 aligns across 7 bases. In germline, CDR1 is GTSNPN, CDR2 SVGIG (reference sequence). The CDR3 contains 13 residues. Germline trimming cut 5 bases from V and 5 bases from J; bases unmatched to any gene: 8. The CDR3 sequence is CAWDDRDVYGYTF. CDR3 coding DNA: TGTGCCTGGGATGACAGGGACGTATATGGCTACACCTTC. The whole variable domain, filled in from reference TRBV30 and TRBJ1-2, reads SQTIHQWPATLVQPVGSPLSLECTVEGTSNPNLYWYRQAAGRGLQLLFYSVGIGQISSEVPQNLSASRPQDRQFILSSKKLLLSDSGFYLCAWDDRDVYGYTFGSGTRLTVV.

This chain links TRBV5-1 with TRBJ1-3, with TRBD1 as a possible D gene (5 bases). The CDR3 runs to 16 residues. The V and J ends lost 0 bases and 4 bases respectively, with 14 bases between them. The germline V gene encodes CDR1 SGHRS and CDR2 YFSETQ. CDR3 nucleotides: TGCGCCAGCAGCTTGGGAGCAGGGCCGGTGGGAAACACCATATATTTT. Encoded protein: CASSLGAGPVGNTIYF.

This chain uses TRBV4-1 with TRBJ2-3; 7 bases map to TRBD1. This CDR3 is built from 14 residues. The ends lost 2 bases at V and 3 bases at J; junction bases unmatched: 2. CDR1 MGHRA and CDR2 YSYEKL come from the germline V gene. CDR3 in DNA: TGCGCCAGCAGCCAAATGACAGGGACAGATACGCAGTATTTT. It specifies CASSQMTGTDTQYF.

This chain links TRBV7-2 with TRBJ2-3, with no clear D. The CDR3 runs to 12 residues. The V end lost 3 bases, the J end lost 10 bases, and 11 bases lay between the germline ends. Germline CDR1 SGHTA, CDR2 FQGNSA. The DNA of the CDR3 is TGTGCCAGCAGCTTGGGTCGACGGGCGCAGTATTTT. Its protein product is CASSLGRRAQYF.

This clone was observed a few times. This rearrangement joins TRBV11-3 to TRBJ2-7; 11 bases are shared with TRBD2. Germline CDR1 and CDR2: SGHNT and YENEEA. This CDR3 is built from 15 residues. J was trimmed by 3 bases and V by 1 base; bases with no gene match: 2. CDR3 nucleotides: TGTGCCAGCAGCTTAGTTACTAGCGGGGGCTACGAGCAGTACTTC. Translated, it gives CASSLVTSGGYEQYF.

This clone was picked up one time. The chain joins TRBV7-2 to TRBJ1-1, with D perhaps TRBD1 (5 bases). Germline loops: CDR1 SGHTA, CDR2 FQGNSA. The CDR3 runs to 13 residues. The germline V and J ends were trimmed by 2 bases and 6 bases, with 10 bases remaining between them. DNA of the CDR3: TGTGCCAGCAGCTTATCAAGGGGAGCTGAAGCTTTCTTT. Protein: CASSLSRGAEAFF.

This clone was seen once. This chain uses TRBV29-1 with TRBJ1-2, with 7 bases fitting TRBD1. CDR1 is SQVTM and CDR2 is ANQGSEA in the germline V gene. CDR3 length equals 12 residues. The V gene end was trimmed by 5 bases and the J gene end by 5 bases; junction bases not matched to a gene: 5. The CDR3 sequence: CSVRRDSYGYTF. DNA for the CDR3: TGCAGCGTTCGAAGGGACAGTTATGGCTACACCTTC.

The rearrangement links TRBV30 to TRBJ2-7, with D maybe TRBD1 (5 bases). The CDR3 is 14 residues long. The germline V gene encodes CDR1 GTSNPN and CDR2 SVGIG (reference sequence). V was clipped by 2 bases and J by 4 bases, with 15 bases between them. CDR3: CAWSTTVKEYEQYF. CDR3 DNA sequence: TGTGCCTGGAGTACGACAGTCAAGGAGTACGAGCAGTACTTC.

The CDR3 DNA sequence: TGTGCCAGCAGCTTCGGGCTAGCGGGGGGAGGTGAGCAGTTCTTC. The encoded protein is CASSFGLAGGGEQFF. The rearrangement joins TRBV13 to TRBJ2-1; TRBD2 agrees at 11 bases. The junction had 7 bases not matched to a gene; V was cut back by 3 bases and J by 9 bases. From germline, CDR1 is PRHDT and CDR2 FYEKMQ (reference sequence). CDR3 size: 15 residues.

The chain combines TRBV30 with TRBJ1-1; possibly TRBD1 for D (6 bases). Germline CDR1 is GTSNPN and CDR2 is SVGIG (reference sequence). This CDR3 is 11 amino acids long. CDR3 sequence reads: CAKIQGTEAFF. CDR3 bases: TGTGCTAAAATACAGGGCACTGAAGCTTTCTTT.

This chain links TRBV4-3 with TRBJ2-3, with D perhaps matching TRBD2 (5 bases). Germline CDR1 reads LGHNA; CDR2 reads YSLEER. The CDR3 consists of 13 residues. V was shortened by 0 bases and J by 8 bases, with 9 bases between the two germline ends. CDR3 coding DNA: TGCGCCAGCAGCCAAGAGCTTAGCGTTACGCAGTATTTT. It yields the protein CASSQELSVTQYF.

V gene TRBV6-6 combines with J gene TRBJ1-6, with 11 bases matching TRBD1. This CDR3 is built from 13 residues. Germline trimming cut 9 bases from V and 8 bases from J; bases unmatched to any gene: 3. The germline V gene encodes CDR1 MNHNY and CDR2 SVGAGI (reference sequence). CDR3 in DNA: TGTGCCAGTGGGACAGGGGGTTATTCACCCCTCCACTTT. Its translation: CASGTGGYSPLHF.

This clone has only a few counts. V gene TRBV12-5 combines with J gene TRBJ2-6, with a weak D call TRBD1 (5 bases). Germline values: CDR1 LGHNT, CDR2 FRNRAP. Deletions cut 2 bases from V and 1 base from J, with 12 bases between. The CDR3 is made up of 17 amino acids. CDR3 protein: CASGLSGLTSGANVLTF. In DNA form, the CDR3 reads TGTGCTAGTGGTTTGTCAGGGTTGACGTCTGGGGCCAACGTCCTGACTTTC.

The chain couples TRBV4-3 to TRBJ1-1, with D uncertain. Germline lookup yields CDR1 LGHNA and CDR2 YSLEER. Trimming took 1 base from V and 4 from J, leaving 10 bases between them. The CDR3 runs to 14 residues. The CDR3 region has the DNA TGCGCCAGCAGCCAAGGTTCGCGGGGCACTGAAGCTTTCTTT. It translates to CASSQGSRGTEAFF.

This clone was picked up one time. This chain uses TRBV11-2 with TRBJ2-1; D unclear. Germline CDR1 SGHAT, CDR2 FQNNGV. V dropped 1 base and J dropped 3 bases, with 7 bases sitting between them. This CDR3 comprises 14 residues. CDR3 sequence: CASSLGSNYNEQFF. CDR3 in DNA: TGTGCCAGCAGCTTAGGCAGTAACTACAATGAGCAGTTCTTC.

This clone was seen a handful of times. V usage is TRBV30 and J usage is TRBJ1-2; D is undetermined. CDR1 is GTSNPN, CDR2 SVGIG, per germline (reference sequence). V lost 0 bases, J lost 3 bases, and 5 bases lay in between. CDR3 length equals 12 residues. CDR3 amino acids: CAWSVEDYGYTF. The CDR3 nucleotides read TGTGCCTGGAGTGTAGAAGACTATGGCTACACCTTC.

The rearrangement joins TRBV4-3 to TRBJ1-1; D ambiguous. This CDR3 contains 11 residues. The germline V gene encodes CDR1 LGHNA and CDR2 YSLEER. V lost 4 bases to trimming and J lost 4 bases, with 4 bases between them. In DNA, the CDR3 is TGCGCCAGCAGCCGAGGCACTGAAGCTTTCTTT. Protein: CASSRGTEAFF.